The rows below give T cell receptor beta chains drawn from one sample of a study of radiation and T cells in renal cell carcinoma. TCRdb keeps only in-frame clones here, not all; method: immunoSEQ multiplex PCR. The sample records fewer than 20,000 clones, around 55% being singletons. This material consisted of tumor tissue, taken from a patient whose treatment included radiotherapy and nephrectomy. These receptors were taken from a man aged 45-65 years with renal cell carcinoma. CDR3s include the opening cysteine and the closing phenylalanine or tryptophan. The D gene is left open where the match is weak. Not all rows give a size; the values are once, few, many and, for expanded clones, a class.

clone_size d_call j_call v_call cdr3_aa cdr3_nt
NA TRBD2 TRBJ2-3 TRBV13 CASSLTGTSGSNFGDTQYF TGTGCCAGCAGCTTGACTGGGACTAGCGGGAGCAATTTCGGAGATACGCAGTATTTT
few TRBD1 TRBJ1-2 TRBV5-4 CASSLVSSQGDGYTF TGTGCCAGCAGCTTGGTTTCGTCGCAGGGGGATGGCTACACCTTC
NA TRBD2 TRBJ2-7 TRBV5-1 CASQTSGIYEQYF TGCGCCAGCCAGACTAGCGGGATATACGAGCAGTACTTC
NA NA TRBJ2-1 TRBV10-3 CAISESSDNEQFF TGTGCCATCAGTGAGTCTTCCGACAATGAGCAGTTCTTC
few NA TRBJ2-4 TRBV6-4 CASSVPASNIQYF TGTGCCAGCAGTGTCCCAGCCTCTAACATTCAGTACTTC
few NA TRBJ1-2 TRBV7-2 CASSLAIFRVVWAGSYGYTF TGTGCCAGCAGCTTAGCGATATTTCGCGTCGTGTGGGCGGGAAGCTATGGCTACACCTTC
NA NA TRBJ1-6 TRBV7-2 CASSLVGVGNNNSPLHF TGTGCCAGCAGCTTAGTTGGAGTGGGGAATAATAATTCACCCCTCCACTTT
large TRBD2 TRBJ2-1 TRBV4-1 CASSQDWGGAYNEQFF TGCGCCAGCAGCCAAGATTGGGGGGGGGCCTACAATGAGCAGTTCTTC
few NA TRBJ2-7 TRBV7-9 CASSLSGVLYEQYF TGTGCCAGCAGCTTGTCGGGGGTCCTCTACGAGCAGTACTTC
few TRBD1 TRBJ1-5 TRBV5-1 CASSLTGQGADGQPQHF TGCGCCAGCAGCTTGACCGGACAGGGGGCAGATGGACAGCCCCAGCATTTT
NA NA TRBJ2-7 TRBV10-1 CASSDGYEQYF TGCGCCAGCAGTGACGGCTACGAGCAGTACTTC
few NA TRBJ1-6 TRBV19 CASSPSSSTYLHF TGTGCCAGTAGTCCTAGCTCTAGCACCTACCTCCACTTT
few TRBD2 TRBJ2-3 TRBV9 CASSLRTSGRLDTQYF TGTGCCAGCAGCTTACGGACTAGCGGGAGATTAGATACGCAGTATTTT
NA NA TRBJ2-7 TRBV18 CASSPSSGPREQYF TGTGCCAGCTCACCTTCCTCAGGGCCTAGGGAGCAGTACTTC
NA NA TRBJ1-4 TRBV4-1 CASSQDIAGSTSGKLFF TGCGCCAGCAGCCAAGATATCGCAGGGTCTACTTCCGGAAAACTGTTTTTT
few NA TRBJ1-5 TRBV21-1 CASSNYNVNQPQHF TGTGCCAGCAGCAATTATAATGTTAATCAGCCCCAGCATTTT
NA NA TRBJ1-2 TRBV6-5 CASSYMGANYGYTF TGTGCCAGCAGTTATATGGGGGCGAACTATGGCTACACCTTC
NA NA TRBJ2-7 TRBV19 CASSVMRGDYEQYF TGTGCCAGTAGTGTGATGCGAGGGGACTACGAGCAGTACTTC
few NA TRBJ2-3 TRBV7-9 CASSLAGGIGRTDTQYF TGTGCCAGCAGCTTAGCGGGAGGTATTGGCCGCACAGATACGCAGTATTTT
NA TRBD2 TRBJ2-1 TRBV7-2 CASSLASATSGGYNEQFF TGTGCCAGCAGCTTAGCGTCCGCGACTAGCGGGGGGTACAATGAGCAGTTCTTC
medium-sized TRBD1 TRBJ2-7 TRBV5-4 CASSSTDRAYEQYF TGTGCCAGCAGCTCGACGGACAGGGCCTACGAGCAGTACTTC
once NA TRBJ2-1 TRBV5-8 CASSLTGYEQFF TGTGCCAGCAGCTTGACAGGATATGAGCAGTTCTTC
NA NA TRBJ1-2 TRBV5-1 CASSSESGTASGYTF TGCGCCAGCAGCTCGGAATCCGGGACGGCTAGCGGCTACACCTTC
NA NA TRBJ1-2 TRBV5-1 CASSGSGNYGYTF TGCGCCAGCAGCGGCAGCGGCAACTATGGCTACACCTTC